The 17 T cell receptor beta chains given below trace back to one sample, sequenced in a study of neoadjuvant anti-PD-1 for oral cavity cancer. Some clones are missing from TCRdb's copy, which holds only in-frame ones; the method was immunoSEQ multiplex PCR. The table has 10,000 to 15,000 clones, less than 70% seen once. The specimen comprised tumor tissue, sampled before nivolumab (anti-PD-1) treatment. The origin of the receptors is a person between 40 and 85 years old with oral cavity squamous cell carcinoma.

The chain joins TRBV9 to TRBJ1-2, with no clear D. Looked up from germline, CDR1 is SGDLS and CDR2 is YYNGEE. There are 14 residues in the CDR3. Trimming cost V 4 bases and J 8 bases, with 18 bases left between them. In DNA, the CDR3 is TGTGCCAGCAGCCCTACTAGCCATATGAGAGGCTACACCTTC. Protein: CASSPTSHMRGYTF.

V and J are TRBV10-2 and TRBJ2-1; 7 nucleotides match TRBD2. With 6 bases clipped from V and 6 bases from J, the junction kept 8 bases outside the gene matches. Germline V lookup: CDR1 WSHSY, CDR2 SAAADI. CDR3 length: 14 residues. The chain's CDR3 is CASRGDGRRNEQFF. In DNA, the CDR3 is TGCGCCAGCAGAGGGGACGGGAGGCGCAATGAGCAGTTCTTC.

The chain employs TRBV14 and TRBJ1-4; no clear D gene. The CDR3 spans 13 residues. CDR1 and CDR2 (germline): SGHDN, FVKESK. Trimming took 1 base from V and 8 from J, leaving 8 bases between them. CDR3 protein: CASSQGITEKLFF. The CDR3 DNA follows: TGTGCCAGCAGCCAAGGGATCACCGAAAAACTGTTTTTT.

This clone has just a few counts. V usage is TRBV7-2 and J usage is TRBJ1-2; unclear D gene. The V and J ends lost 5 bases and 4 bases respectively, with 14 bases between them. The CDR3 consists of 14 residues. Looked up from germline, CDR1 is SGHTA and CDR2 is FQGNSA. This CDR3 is CASSPEVVGYGYTF. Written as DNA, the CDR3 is TGTGCCAGCAGCCCGGAGGTTGTGGGCTATGGCTACACCTTC.

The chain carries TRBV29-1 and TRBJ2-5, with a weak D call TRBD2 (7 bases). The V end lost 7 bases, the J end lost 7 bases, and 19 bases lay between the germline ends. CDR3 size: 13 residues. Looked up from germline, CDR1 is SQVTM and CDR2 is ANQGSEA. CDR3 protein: CSADLGGRGTQYF. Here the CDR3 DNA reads TGCAGCGCCGACCTGGGGGGGCGAGGGACCCAGTACTTC.

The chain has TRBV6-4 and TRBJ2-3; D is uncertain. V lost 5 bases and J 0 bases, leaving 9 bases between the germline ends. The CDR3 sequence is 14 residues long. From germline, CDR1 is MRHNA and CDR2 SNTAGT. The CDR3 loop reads CASSHDSSTDTQYF. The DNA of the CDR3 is TGTGCCAGCAGTCACGATTCGAGCACAGATACGCAGTATTTT.

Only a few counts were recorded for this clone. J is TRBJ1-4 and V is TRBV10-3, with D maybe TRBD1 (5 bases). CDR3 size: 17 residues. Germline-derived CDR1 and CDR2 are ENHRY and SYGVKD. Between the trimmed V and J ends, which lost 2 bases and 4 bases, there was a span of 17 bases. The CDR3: CAISEGGEYAVNEKLFF. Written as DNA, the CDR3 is TGTGCCATCAGTGAGGGAGGGGAGTACGCGGTTAATGAAAAACTGTTTTTT.

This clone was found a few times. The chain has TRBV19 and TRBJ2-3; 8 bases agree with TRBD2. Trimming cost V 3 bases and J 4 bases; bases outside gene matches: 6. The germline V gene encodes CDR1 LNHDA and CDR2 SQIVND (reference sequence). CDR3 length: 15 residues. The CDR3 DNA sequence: TGTGCCAGTAGTATTTCGGGAGGGCCGTCAGATACGCAGTATTTT. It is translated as CASSISGGPSDTQYF.

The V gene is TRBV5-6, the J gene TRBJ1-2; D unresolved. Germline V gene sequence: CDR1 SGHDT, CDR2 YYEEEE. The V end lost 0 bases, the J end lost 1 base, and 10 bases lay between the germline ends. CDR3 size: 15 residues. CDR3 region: CASSLEVGSNYGYTF. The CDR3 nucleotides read TGTGCCAGCAGCTTGGAGGTCGGCAGTAACTATGGCTACACCTTC.

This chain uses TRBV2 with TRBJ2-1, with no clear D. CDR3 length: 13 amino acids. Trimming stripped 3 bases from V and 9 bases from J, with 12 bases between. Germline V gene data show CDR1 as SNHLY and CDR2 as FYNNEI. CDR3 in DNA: TGTGCCAGCAGTGATAACCCCTTAGCTGAGCAGTTCTTC. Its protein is CASSDNPLAEQFF. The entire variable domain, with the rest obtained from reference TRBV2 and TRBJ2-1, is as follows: EPEVTQTPSHQVTQMGQEVILRCVPISNHLYFYWYRQILGQKVEFLVSFYNNEISEKSEIFDDQFSVERPDGSNFTLKIRSTKLEDSAMYFCASSDNPLAEQFFGPGTRLTVL.

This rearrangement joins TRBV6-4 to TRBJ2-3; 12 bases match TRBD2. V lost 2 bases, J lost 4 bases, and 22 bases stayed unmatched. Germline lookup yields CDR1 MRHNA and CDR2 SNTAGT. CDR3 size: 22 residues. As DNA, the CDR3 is TGTGCCAGCAGTGACCCTGACGGGAAGGGGGGAACTAGCGGGAGGATCGCAGATACGCAGTATTTT. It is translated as CASSDPDGKGGTSGRIADTQYF.

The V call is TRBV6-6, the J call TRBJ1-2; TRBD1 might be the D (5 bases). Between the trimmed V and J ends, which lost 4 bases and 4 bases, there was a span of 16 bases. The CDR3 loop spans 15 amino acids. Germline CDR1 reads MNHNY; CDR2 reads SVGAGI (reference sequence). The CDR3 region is CASSWGLTDSYGYTF. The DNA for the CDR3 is TGTGCCAGCAGTTGGGGCTTAACCGACAGCTATGGCTACACCTTC.

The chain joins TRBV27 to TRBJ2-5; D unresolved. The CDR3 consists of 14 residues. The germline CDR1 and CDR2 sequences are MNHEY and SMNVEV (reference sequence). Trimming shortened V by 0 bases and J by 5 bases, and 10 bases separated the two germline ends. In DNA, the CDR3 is TGTGCCAGCAGTTTATCCACAGCCCAGGAGACCCAGTACTTC. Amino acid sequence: CASSLSTAQETQYF.

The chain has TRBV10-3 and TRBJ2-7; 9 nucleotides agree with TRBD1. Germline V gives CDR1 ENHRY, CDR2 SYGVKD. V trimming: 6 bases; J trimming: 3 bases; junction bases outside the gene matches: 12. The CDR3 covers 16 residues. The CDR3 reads CAISPPPGQGFYEQYF. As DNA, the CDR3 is TGTGCCATCAGCCCCCCGCCGGGACAGGGTTTCTACGAGCAGTACTTC.

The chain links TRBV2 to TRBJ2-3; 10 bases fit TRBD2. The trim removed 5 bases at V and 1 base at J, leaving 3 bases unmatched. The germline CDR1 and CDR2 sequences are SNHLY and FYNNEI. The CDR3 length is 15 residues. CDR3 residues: CASSLAGVGTDTQYF. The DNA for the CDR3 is TGTGCCAGCAGTCTAGCGGGAGTGGGCACAGATACGCAGTATTTT.

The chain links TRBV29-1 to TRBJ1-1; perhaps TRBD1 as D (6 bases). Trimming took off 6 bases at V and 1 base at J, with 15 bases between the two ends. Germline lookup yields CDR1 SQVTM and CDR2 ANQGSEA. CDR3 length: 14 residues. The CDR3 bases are TGCAGCGTCAAGAGACAGGACACGAACACTGAAGCTTTCTTT. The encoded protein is CSVKRQDTNTEAFF.

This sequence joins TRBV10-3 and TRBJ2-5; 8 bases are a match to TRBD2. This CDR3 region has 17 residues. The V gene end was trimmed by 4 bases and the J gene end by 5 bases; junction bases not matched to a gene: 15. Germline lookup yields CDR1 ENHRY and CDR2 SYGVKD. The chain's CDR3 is CAISGSAGGSGGETQYF. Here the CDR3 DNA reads TGTGCCATCAGTGGTTCGGCGGGAGGCAGTGGTGGTGAGACCCAGTACTTC.